The 22 T cell receptor beta chains presented below share a single source sample, sequenced in a study of tumor-infiltrating lymphocytes in primary liver carcinoma. Between 20 and 30 mg of unsorted bulk tissue served as the source from which RNA and DNA were co-extracted. Constant-region priming of around 530 ng total RNA yielded TCR beta cDNA. It was through three nested multiplex PCR rounds of slightly modified ARM-PCR that TCR beta libraries arose. The first two PCR rounds, around 11 cycles each, used TRBV1-TRBV30 forward primers and a C-beta reverse primer. MiXCR, run by TCRdb on the multiplex PCR reads, gives a single entry per CDR3 protein. The sample comprises fewer than 80,000 distinct CDR3 sequences, approximately 69% of which are singletons, and around 24% rests with the top ten. The sample was tumor-adjacent normal liver tissue. The receptors originated from a man in his forties or fifties with primary liver carcinoma and hepatitis B virus infection.

This clonotype was picked up many times. V is TRBV7-9 and J is TRBJ1-5; D call uncertain. This CDR3 comprises 15 residues. Looked up from germline, CDR1 is SEHNR and CDR2 is FQNEAQ (reference sequence). Between the trimmed V and J ends, which lost 6 bases and 6 bases, there was a span of 18 bases. In nucleotides, the CDR3 is TGTGCCAGCAGTACCGGGGAGGGTGGCCGTCAGCCCCAGCATTTT. It is translated as CASSTGEGGRQPQHF.

This clonotype showed up many times. The rearrangement links TRBV4-1 to TRBJ2-4; a weak D match, TRBD2 (6 bases). The CDR3 loop spans 14 amino acids. Trimming left V 3 bases short and J 13 bases short, with 19 bases between. The V gene's germline CDR1 is MGHRA and CDR2 YSYEKL. Here the CDR3 DNA reads TGCGCCAGCAGCCAGGAAGACGGGGGACCTAACCAGTACTTC. Translated: CASSQEDGGPNQYF.

The rearrangement links TRBV29-1 to TRBJ2-3, with 7 bases aligning to TRBD1. Trimming removed 6 bases from V and 2 bases from J; junction bases left unmatched: 11. Germline lookup yields CDR1 SQVTM and CDR2 ANQGSEA. This CDR3 contains 15 residues. For the CDR3, the DNA is TGCAGCGTACCCCGTGGACAGGTGATCACAGATACGCAGTATTTT. This encodes CSVPRGQVITDTQYF.

Concerning this clonotype itself: Its ends do not fully match the called genes, so a read error is possible. The V call is TRBV10-3, the J call TRBJ2-5; D gene uncertain. The CDR3 is 14 amino acids. CDR1 is ENHRY and CDR2 is SYGVKD in the germline V gene. CDR3 residues: CVISESRTKETQYF. CDR3 bases: TGTGTCATCAGTGAGTCTAGGACCAAAGAGACCCAGTACTTC.

This chain links TRBV5-6 with TRBJ2-1; maybe TRBD1 (6 bases). The CDR3 runs to 13 residues. Germline CDR1 SGHDT, CDR2 YYEEEE. The V and J ends lost 4 bases and 12 bases respectively, with 17 bases between them. The chain's CDR3 is CASSLHGGLAQFF. The CDR3 DNA follows: TGTGCCAGCAGCCTTCATGGGGGCCTTGCGCAGTTCTTC.

As to this clonotype: An end of the junction differs from the germline gene, which may be a read error. The chain combines TRBV11-2 with TRBJ2-2; D possibly corresponds to TRBD2 (5 bases). CDR1 and CDR2 (germline): SGHAT, FQNNGV. The CDR3 runs 16 residues. The CDR3 DNA reads TGCGCCAGCAGCTTATTCCTAGTCCGGGTCACCGGGGAGCTGTTATTT. This gives the protein CASSLFLVRVTGELLF.

About this clonotype itself: Germline is not matched at one junction end, which may reflect a read error. This chain connects TRBV7-9 to TRBJ2-7; 9 bases fit TRBD1. From germline, CDR1 is SEHNR and CDR2 FQNEAQ (reference sequence). CDR3 length equals 15 residues. CDR3 protein: CANSPPGQGFGMLYF. CDR3 sequence (DNA): TGTGCCAACAGCCCTCCGGGACAGGGATTCGGTATGCTGTACTTC.

Remarks on this clonotype: The junction departs from the called germline gene at one end, perhaps through a read error. V is TRBV5-6 and J is TRBJ2-6, with D possibly TRBD2 on 5 matching bases. This CDR3 has 13 amino acids. CDR1 and CDR2 (germline): SGHDT, YYEEEE. The DNA of the CDR3 is TGTGGCAGCAACCCCTCGCGGGCCAACATCCTGACTTTC. It is translated as CGSNPSRANILTF.

Notes on this clonotype: Sequence at one end of the junction differs from germline and may be a read error. The chain combines TRBV14 with TRBJ2-1; D tentatively reads TRBD1 or TRBD2 (5 bases each). This CDR3 spans 14 amino acids. Germline lookup yields CDR1 SGHDN and CDR2 FVKESK. In nucleotides, the CDR3 is TGTGCCAGCACCCAAGATCCGGGGCTTTGGGAGCAGTTCTTC. It is translated as CASTQDPGLWEQFF. Full variable domain (outside the CDR3, taken from reference TRBV14 and TRBJ2-1): EAGVTQFPSHSVIEKGQTVTLRCDPISGHDNLYWYRRVMGKEIKFLLHFVKESKQDESGMPNNRFLAERTGGTYSTLKVQPAELEDSGVYFCASTQDPGLWEQFFGPGTRLTVL.

This clonotype has only one observation. This may be a read error: a much more frequent sequence differs by one nucleotide. This chain uses TRBV24-1 with TRBJ2-3; D gene ambiguous. The germline CDR1 and CDR2 sequences are KGHDR and SFDVKD. The CDR3 spans 12 residues. CDR3 DNA: TGTGCCACCAGAACCAGCACAGATAGGCAGTATTTT. It is translated as CATRTSTDRQYF.

The chain employs TRBV4-2 and TRBJ1-6, with D maybe TRBD1 (5 bases). Germline CDR1 reads LGHNA; CDR2 reads YNFKEQ. Trimming pared 5 bases from V and 8 bases from J, leaving 16 bases between. The CDR3 consists of 15 residues. This CDR3 reads CASSEAGAKDSPLHF. The CDR3 DNA sequence: TGTGCCAGCAGCGAAGCTGGGGCGAAGGATTCACCCCTCCACTTT.

Only a few counts were recorded for this clonotype. It may be a read error: a sequence one base away is much more abundant. J is TRBJ2-7 and V is TRBV28; TRBD2 is a possible D gene (5 bases). There are 12 residues in the CDR3. The germline CDR1 and CDR2 sequences are MDHEN and SYDVKM. The CDR3 protein is CASSKRREKLDF. The DNA for the CDR3 is TGTGCCAGCAGTAAGCGGAGAGAGAAATTGGACTTC.

Concerning this clonotype: An end of the junction differs from the germline gene, which may be a read error. The V and J genes are TRBV29-1 and TRBJ2-3; D gene uncertain. The CDR3 runs to 16 residues. Looked up from germline, CDR1 is SQVTM and CDR2 is ANQGSEA. The CDR3 nucleotides read TGCAGCGTTGAAATGTTCCAAGAGCTACTTCGAGATACGCAGTGTTTT. This codes for CSVEMFQELLRDTQCF.

Notes on this clonotype: Here the CDR3 omits its conserved ending phenylalanine or tryptophan, so a read error is the likely source. The rearrangement uses TRBV4-1 and TRBJ2-7; 10 nucleotides agree with TRBD1. The germline V gene encodes CDR1 MGHRA and CDR2 YSYEKL. The CDR3 is 15 residues long. J was trimmed by 3 bases and V by 7 bases; bases with no gene match: 9. The CDR3 region is CASNQAGTGVYEQYS. For the CDR3, the DNA is TGCGCCAGCAACCAGGCCGGGACAGGGGTCTACGAGCAGTACTCC.

Many counts were recorded for this clonotype. The genes are TRBV7-9 and TRBJ1-1; no definite D call. In germline, CDR1 is SEHNR, CDR2 FQNEAQ (reference sequence). V lost 0 bases to trimming and J lost 3 bases, with 11 bases between them. There are 15 residues in the CDR3. The CDR3 DNA follows: TGTGCCAGCAGCTTAGCCTCCTATAGTTACACTGAAGCTTTCTTT. It is translated as CASSLASYSYTEAFF. The full variable domain, with the rest looked up from reference TRBV7-9 and TRBJ1-1, is DTGVSQNPRHKITKRGQNVTFRCDPISEHNRLYWYRQTLGQGPEFLTYFQNEAQLEKSRLLSDRFSAERPKGSFSTLEIQRTEQGDSAMYLCASSLASYSYTEAFFGQGTRLTVV.

This clonotype was observed a few times. The conserved phenylalanine or tryptophan is not found at the CDR3 terminus, so this likely reflects a read error. The limits of the CDR3 on the DNA are not certain, so only TCRdb's listed CDR3 is given. The chain carries TRBV6-5 and TRBJ2-2. Germline V gives CDR1 MNHEY, CDR2 SVGAGI. The CDR3 totals 13 residues, both ends included. CDR3 in amino acids: CASSYQDTGELFS.

This rearrangement joins TRBV10-3 to TRBJ2-3; 9 bases are shared with TRBD2. CDR1 is ENHRY, CDR2 SYGVKD, per germline. Unmatched junction bases numbered 9, after V lost 11 bases and J lost 6 bases. This CDR3 has 13 residues. CDR3 region: CAASQGTSDTQYF. The CDR3 nucleotides are TGTGCCGCCAGTCAGGGGACTAGCGATACGCAGTATTTT.

The chain recombines TRBV11-3 with TRBJ2-2; D gene uncertain. V lost 9 bases, J lost 1 base, and 12 bases lay in between. CDR1 and CDR2 from the germline V gene are SGHNT and YENEEA. The CDR3 contains 14 residues. The CDR3 coding sequence is TGTGCCAGTAACTTAGGTAGGAACACCGGGGAGCTGTTTTTT. It encodes CASNLGRNTGELFF.

Of note for this clonotype: Just one base apart from a much larger clone, this may be a read error. The chain has TRBV5-6 and TRBJ2-3; 10 bases map to TRBD2. This CDR3 is built from 16 residues. The germline V gene encodes CDR1 SGHDT and CDR2 YYEEEE. CDR3 nucleotides: TGTGCTAGCAGCTTGACGGCTAGCGGGAGATCAGATACGCTGTATTTT. Translation: CASSLTASGRSDTLYF.

Points on this clonotype: Because it lacks the conserved phenylalanine or tryptophan at the end, this CDR3 is likely a read error. V usage is TRBV6-1 and J usage is TRBJ2-7; TRBD2 matches 11 bases. V lost 4 bases, J lost 0 bases, and 5 bases stayed unmatched. This CDR3 has 16 amino acids. Germline V lookup: CDR1 MNHNS, CDR2 SASEGT. CDR3 sequence: CASSGGLADSSYEQYL. The CDR3 region has the DNA TGTGCCAGCAGTGGGGGACTAGCGGATAGCTCCTACGAGCAGTACTTA.

As to this clonotype: Because it lacks the conserved phenylalanine or tryptophan at the end, this CDR3 is likely a read error. The J gene is TRBJ2-7, the V gene TRBV28; D unresolved. This CDR3 has 14 residues. Germline V CDR1 and CDR2: MDHEN, SYDVKM. For the CDR3, the DNA is TGTGCCACCAGTTTATCCGCTTGGGATGGAGAGCAGTACCTC. Residues: CATSLSAWDGEQYL.

For this clonotype: Mismatch with germline at one junction end may stem from a read error. V is TRBV4-3 and J is TRBJ2-3, with no clear D. The CDR3 runs to 15 residues. Per the germline V gene, CDR1 is LGHNA and CDR2 is YSLEER. The CDR3 here is CASGQGVVLAYTQYF. The DNA of the CDR3 is TGCGCCAGCGGCCAAGGAGTCGTCTTAGCATATACGCAGTATTTT.